Listed below are T cell receptor beta chains from one sample, sequenced in a study of cytomegalovirus exposure and HLA in healthy donors. TCRdb's copy holds only in-frame clones and misses some; the assay was immunoSEQ multiplex PCR. The table includes 150,000 to 200,000 clones, roughly 75% detected once. The sequencing input was PBMCs. The receptors come from a woman in her 30s in good health and CMV-seronegative. CDR3s include the opening cysteine and the closing phenylalanine or tryptophan. Each record gives: CDR3 length, J gene, D gene, V gene, clone size, CDR3 DNA, CDR3 protein. A D gene is named only where the DNA matches it firmly. A row's size may be missing; if present it is once, few, many or a size class.

length: 14; J: TRBJ1-1; D: TRBD1; V: TRBV6-1; size: NA; DNA: TGTGCCAGCAGTGAAGCTGGACAGGTCACTGAAGCTTTCTTT; CDR3: CASSEAGQVTEAFF
length: 16; J: TRBJ1-3; D: TRBD1; V: TRBV9; size: NA; DNA: TGTGCCAGCAGCTTCTACCCCAGGGGGTCAGGAAACACCATATATTTT; CDR3: CASSFYPRGSGNTIYF
length: 12; J: TRBJ2-1; D: NA; V: TRBV11-3; size: NA; DNA: TGTGCCAGCAGCTTTAGAGGGGGTGAGCAGTTCTTC; CDR3: CASSFRGGEQFF
length: 15; J: TRBJ1-1; D: TRBD1; V: TRBV12-5; size: NA; DNA: TGTGCTAGTGGTTTGGGGACAGGGCAGAACACTGAAGCTTTCTTT; CDR3: CASGLGTGQNTEAFF
length: 14; J: TRBJ2-1; D: TRBD2; V: TRBV11-2; size: few; DNA: TGTGCCAGCAGCTCCAGCGGGGGGGCCAATGAGCAGTTCTTC; CDR3: CASSSSGGANEQFF
length: 19; J: TRBJ2-2; D: TRBD2; V: TRBV19; size: NA; DNA: TGTGCCAGTAGTACATTTATGGGGGGGTCGGATAAAAACACCGGGGAGCTGTTTTTT; CDR3: CASSTFMGGSDKNTGELFF
length: 15; J: TRBJ1-3; D: NA; V: TRBV6-5; size: NA; DNA: TGTGCCAGCAGTTACTCGCGGACAGTTGGAAACACCATATATTTT; CDR3: CASSYSRTVGNTIYF
length: 17; J: TRBJ2-5; D: TRBD2; V: TRBV4-1; size: NA; DNA: TGCGCCAGCAGCCAAGACCGGGCTAGCGGGGGGGAAGAGACCCAGTACTTC; CDR3: CASSQDRASGGEETQYF
length: 15; J: TRBJ2-2; D: NA; V: TRBV2; size: NA; DNA: TGTGCCAGCAGTGAAACGCGGGGGAACACCGGGGAGCTGTTTTTT; CDR3: CASSETRGNTGELFF
length: 14; J: TRBJ2-3; D: NA; V: TRBV4-1; size: NA; DNA: TGCGCCAGCAGCCAAGCCCTAGTCACAGATACGCAGTATTTT; CDR3: CASSQALVTDTQYF
length: 13; J: TRBJ1-6; D: NA; V: TRBV30; size: NA; DNA: TGTGCCTGGGCCACGGAGTATAATTCACCCCTCCACTTT; CDR3: CAWATEYNSPLHF
length: 16; J: TRBJ2-5; D: TRBD2; V: TRBV10-2; size: once; DNA: TGCGCCAGCAGTGCGATTGAGCGGGGGGGCGTAGAGACCCAGTACTTC; CDR3: CASSAIERGGVETQYF
length: 16; J: TRBJ1-1; D: TRBD1; V: TRBV5-1; size: NA; DNA: TGCGCCAGCAGCTTGAGGAGGGACAGGGGAAACACTGAAGCTTTCTTT; CDR3: CASSLRRDRGNTEAFF
length: 15; J: TRBJ2-1; D: TRBD1; V: TRBV4-3; size: few; DNA: TGCGCCAGCAGCCAAGATTGGGCAGGGGGTAATGAGCAGTTCTTC; CDR3: CASSQDWAGGNEQFF
length: 16; J: TRBJ2-1; D: NA; V: TRBV5-6; size: NA; DNA: TGTGCCAGCAGCTTGGCCGGGGGAACCTCCTACAATGAGCAGTTCTTC; CDR3: CASSLAGGTSYNEQFF
length: 15; J: TRBJ2-5; D: TRBD1; V: TRBV9; size: NA; DNA: TGTGCCAGCAGCCCCTGGGACAGGGTTAGGGAGACCCAGTACTTC; CDR3: CASSPWDRVRETQYF
length: 14; J: TRBJ1-1; D: NA; V: TRBV29-1; size: once; DNA: TGCAGCGTTGAAGAGCAACCGGCGGGGACTGAAGCTTTCTTT; CDR3: CSVEEQPAGTEAFF
length: 13; J: TRBJ1-5; D: TRBD1; V: TRBV6-1; size: NA; DNA: TGTGCCAGCAGCGGGGACAGTTATCAGCCCCAGCATTTT; CDR3: CASSGDSYQPQHF
length: 12; J: TRBJ1-6; D: NA; V: TRBV14; size: NA; DNA: TGTGCCAGCAGCCAGGGGAGTTCACCCCTCCACTTT; CDR3: CASSQGSSPLHF
length: 15; J: TRBJ1-6; D: NA; V: TRBV4-1; size: NA; DNA: TGCGCCAGCAGCCGACGGGGAGTATATAATTCACCCCTCCACTTT; CDR3: CASSRRGVYNSPLHF
length: 15; J: TRBJ2-3; D: NA; V: TRBV5-1; size: NA; DNA: TGCGCCAGCAGCTTGGCCACAGGGACCCCAGATACGCAGTATTTT; CDR3: CASSLATGTPDTQYF
length: 16; J: TRBJ2-1; D: TRBD1; V: TRBV5-1; size: NA; DNA: TGCGCCAGCGCCCCCGCCCCGGGACAGGGGGCAGATGAGCAGTTCTTC; CDR3: CASAPAPGQGADEQFF
length: 17; J: TRBJ1-5; D: TRBD1; V: TRBV23-1; size: NA; DNA: TGCGCCAGCAGTCAATCGAAGGACAGGGGGCTGGATCAGCCCCAGCATTTT; CDR3: CASSQSKDRGLDQPQHF
length: 14; J: TRBJ2-7; D: TRBD2; V: TRBV19; size: NA; DNA: TGTGCCAGTAGTCCGGCGGGGGGGACCTACGAGCAGTACTTC; CDR3: CASSPAGGTYEQYF
length: 15; J: TRBJ1-1; D: NA; V: TRBV6-6; size: NA; DNA: TGTGCCAGCAGCCTTAGGGGACTGAGAAACACTGAAGCTTTCTTT; CDR3: CASSLRGLRNTEAFF
length: 14; J: TRBJ2-5; D: NA; V: TRBV5-1; size: NA; DNA: TGCGCCAGCAGCTTTACAGGGGGAGGGGAGACCCAGTACTTC; CDR3: CASSFTGGGETQYF
length: 16; J: TRBJ2-7; D: TRBD2; V: TRBV5-1; size: NA; DNA: TGCGCCAGCAGCCCGTTGACTAGCGGGGGGGCCCACGAGCAGTACTTC; CDR3: CASSPLTSGGAHEQYF
length: 16; J: TRBJ1-5; D: TRBD1; V: TRBV2; size: NA; DNA: TGTGCCAGCAGCGTTAGGGGGCGCGAAAGCAATCAGCCCCAGCATTTT; CDR3: CASSVRGRESNQPQHF
length: 14; J: TRBJ1-1; D: NA; V: TRBV5-1; size: NA; DNA: TGCGCCAGCAGCTTGGACAGCTGGAACACTGAAGCTTTCTTT; CDR3: CASSLDSWNTEAFF
length: 16; J: TRBJ2-6; D: NA; V: TRBV12-5; size: NA; DNA: TGTGCTAGTGCCTTTACGGGGAGCTCTGGGGCCAACGTCCTGACTTTC; CDR3: CASAFTGSSGANVLTF
length: 15; J: TRBJ2-1; D: TRBD2; V: TRBV6-5; size: NA; DNA: TGTGCCAGCAGTTACCTGACTAGCGGGGGTGATGAGCAGTTCTTC; CDR3: CASSYLTSGGDEQFF
length: 13; J: TRBJ2-7; D: NA; V: TRBV7-8; size: NA; DNA: TGTGCCAGCAGCTTTAACGGGGGATACGAGCAGTACTTC; CDR3: CASSFNGGYEQYF